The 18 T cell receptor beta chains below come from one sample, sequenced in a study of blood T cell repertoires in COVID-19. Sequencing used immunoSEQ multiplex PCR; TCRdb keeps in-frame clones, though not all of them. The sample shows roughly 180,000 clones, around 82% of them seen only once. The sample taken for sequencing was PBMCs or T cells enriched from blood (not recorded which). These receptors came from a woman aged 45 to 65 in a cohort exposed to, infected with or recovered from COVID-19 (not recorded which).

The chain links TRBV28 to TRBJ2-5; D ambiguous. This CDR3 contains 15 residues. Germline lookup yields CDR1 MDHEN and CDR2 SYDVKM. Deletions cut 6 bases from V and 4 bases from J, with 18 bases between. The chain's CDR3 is CASSRTSTFRETQYF. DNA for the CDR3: TGTGCCAGCAGCCGCACTTCGACTTTCAGAGAGACCCAGTACTTC.

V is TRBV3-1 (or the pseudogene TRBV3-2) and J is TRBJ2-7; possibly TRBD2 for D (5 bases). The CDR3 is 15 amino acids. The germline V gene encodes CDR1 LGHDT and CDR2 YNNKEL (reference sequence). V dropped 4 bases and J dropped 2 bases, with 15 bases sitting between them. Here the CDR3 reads CASSLKTRAAYEQYF. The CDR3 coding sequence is TGTGCCAGCAGCCTCAAGACGAGGGCGGCCTACGAGCAGTACTTC.

The CDR3 region is CASSSFGTSGNTDTQYF. The CDR3 DNA sequence: TGTGCCAGCAGCTCTTTCGGGACTAGCGGCAACACAGATACGCAGTATTTT. The rearrangement uses TRBV7-3 and TRBJ2-3, with 11 positions matching TRBD2. Trimming removed 4 bases from V and 2 bases from J; junction bases left unmatched: 8. The CDR3 length is 17 residues. Germline V gives CDR1 SGHTA, CDR2 FQGTGA.

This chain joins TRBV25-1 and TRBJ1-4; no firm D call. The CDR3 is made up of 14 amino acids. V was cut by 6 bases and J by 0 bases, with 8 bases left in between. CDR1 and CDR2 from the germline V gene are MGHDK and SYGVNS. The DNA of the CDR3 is TGTGCCAGCAGGGGAGGGTCAACTAATGAAAAACTGTTTTTT. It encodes CASRGGSTNEKLFF.

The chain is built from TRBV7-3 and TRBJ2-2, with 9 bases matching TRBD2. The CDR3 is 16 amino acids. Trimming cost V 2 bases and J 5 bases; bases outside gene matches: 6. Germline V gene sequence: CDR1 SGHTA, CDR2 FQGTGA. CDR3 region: CASSLSSSGVTGELFF. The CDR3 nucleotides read TGTGCCAGCAGCTTATCGTCTAGCGGGGTAACCGGGGAGCTGTTTTTT.

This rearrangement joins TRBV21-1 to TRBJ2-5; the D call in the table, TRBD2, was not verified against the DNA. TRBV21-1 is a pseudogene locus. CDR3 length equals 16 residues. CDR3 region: CASSKDSRGREETQYF. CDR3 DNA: TGTGCCAGCAGCAAAGACTCCCGGGGAAGGGAAGAGACCCAGTACTTC.

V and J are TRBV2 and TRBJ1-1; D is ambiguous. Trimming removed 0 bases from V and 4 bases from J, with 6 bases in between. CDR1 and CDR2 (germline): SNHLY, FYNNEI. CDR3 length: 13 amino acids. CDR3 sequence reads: CASSEAWLTEAFF. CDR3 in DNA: TGTGCCAGCAGTGAAGCCTGGCTCACTGAAGCTTTCTTT. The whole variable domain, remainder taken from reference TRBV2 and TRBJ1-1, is EPEVTQTPSHQVTQMGQEVILRCVPISNHLYFYWYRQILGQKVEFLVSFYNNEISEKSEIFDDQFSVERPDGSNFTLKIRSTKLEDSAMYFCASSEAWLTEAFFGQGTRLTVV.

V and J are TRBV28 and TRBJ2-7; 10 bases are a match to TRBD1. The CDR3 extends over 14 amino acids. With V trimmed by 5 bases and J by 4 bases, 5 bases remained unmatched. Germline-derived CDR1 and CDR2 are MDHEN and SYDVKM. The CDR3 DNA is TGTGCCAGCAGTACCTCGGGACAGGGGTACGAGCAGTACTTC. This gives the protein CASSTSGQGYEQYF.

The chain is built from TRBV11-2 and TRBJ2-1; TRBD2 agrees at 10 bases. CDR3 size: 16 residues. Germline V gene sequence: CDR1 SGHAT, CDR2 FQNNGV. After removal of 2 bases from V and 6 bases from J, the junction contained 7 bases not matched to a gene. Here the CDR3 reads CASSLLRTSGPNEQFF. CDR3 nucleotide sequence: TGTGCCAGCAGCTTACTGAGGACTAGCGGCCCCAATGAGCAGTTCTTC. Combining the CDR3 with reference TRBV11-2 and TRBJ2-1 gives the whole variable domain EAGVAQSPRYKIIEKRQSVAFWCNPISGHATLYWYQQILGQGPKLLIQFQNNGVVDDSQLPKDRFSAERLKGVDSTLKIQPAKLEDSAVYLCASSLLRTSGPNEQFFGPGTRLTVL.

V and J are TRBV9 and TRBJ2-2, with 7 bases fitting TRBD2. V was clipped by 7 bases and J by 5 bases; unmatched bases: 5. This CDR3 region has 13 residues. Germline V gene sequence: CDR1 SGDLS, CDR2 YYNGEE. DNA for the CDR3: TGTGCCAGCCGGCGGGAGTTTACCGGGGAGCTGTTTTTT. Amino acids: CASRREFTGELFF.

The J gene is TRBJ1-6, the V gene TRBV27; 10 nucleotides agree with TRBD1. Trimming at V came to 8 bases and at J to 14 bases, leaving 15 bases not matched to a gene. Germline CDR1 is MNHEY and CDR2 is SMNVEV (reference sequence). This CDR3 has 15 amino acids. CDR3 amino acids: CASSLWGTGVFSLHF. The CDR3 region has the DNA TGTGCCAGCTCACTATGGGGGACAGGGGTATTCTCCCTCCACTTT.

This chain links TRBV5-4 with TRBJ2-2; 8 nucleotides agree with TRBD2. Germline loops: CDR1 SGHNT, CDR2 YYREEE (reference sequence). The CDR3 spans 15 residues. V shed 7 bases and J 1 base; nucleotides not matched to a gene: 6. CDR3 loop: CASGKRELNTGELFF. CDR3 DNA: TGTGCCAGCGGGAAGCGGGAGTTGAACACCGGGGAGCTGTTTTTT.

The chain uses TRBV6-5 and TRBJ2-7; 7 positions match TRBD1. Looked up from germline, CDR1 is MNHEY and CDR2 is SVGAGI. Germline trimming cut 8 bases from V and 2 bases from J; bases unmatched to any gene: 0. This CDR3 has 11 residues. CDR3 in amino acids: CASQGAYEQYF. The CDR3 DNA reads TGTGCCAGCCAGGGGGCCTACGAGCAGTACTTC.

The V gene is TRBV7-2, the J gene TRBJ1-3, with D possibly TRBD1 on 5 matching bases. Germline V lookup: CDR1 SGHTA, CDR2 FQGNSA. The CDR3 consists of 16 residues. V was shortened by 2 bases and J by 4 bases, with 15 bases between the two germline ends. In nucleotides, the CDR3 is TGTGCCAGCAGCTTACTGGGGGGTCCGGGGGGAAACACCATATATTTT. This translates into CASSLLGGPGGNTIYF.

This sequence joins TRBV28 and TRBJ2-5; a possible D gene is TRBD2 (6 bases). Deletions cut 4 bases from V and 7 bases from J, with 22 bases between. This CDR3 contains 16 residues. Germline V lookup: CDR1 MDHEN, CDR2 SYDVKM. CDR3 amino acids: CASSSWTLGSIGTQYF. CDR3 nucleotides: TGTGCCAGCAGTTCTTGGACCCTCGGGAGCATAGGGACCCAGTACTTC.

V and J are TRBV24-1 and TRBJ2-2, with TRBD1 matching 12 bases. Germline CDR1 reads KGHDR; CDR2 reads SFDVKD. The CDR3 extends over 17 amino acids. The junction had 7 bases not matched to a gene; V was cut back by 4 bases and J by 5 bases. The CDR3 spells CATSDTGTGGRTGELFF. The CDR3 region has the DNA TGTGCCACCAGTGACACCGGGACAGGGGGCCGAACCGGGGAGCTGTTTTTT.

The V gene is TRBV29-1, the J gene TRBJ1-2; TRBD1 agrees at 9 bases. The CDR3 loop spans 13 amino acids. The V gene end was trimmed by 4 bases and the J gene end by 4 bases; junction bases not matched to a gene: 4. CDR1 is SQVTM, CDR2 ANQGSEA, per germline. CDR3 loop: CSVADRGVYGYTF. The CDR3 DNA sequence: TGCAGCGTTGCGGACAGGGGCGTCTATGGCTACACCTTC. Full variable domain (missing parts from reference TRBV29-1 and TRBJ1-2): SAVISQKPSRDICQRGTSLTIQCQVDSQVTMMFWYRQQPGQSLTLIATANQGSEATYESGFVIDKFPISRPNLTFSTLTVSNMSPEDSSIYLCSVADRGVYGYTFGSGTRLTVV.

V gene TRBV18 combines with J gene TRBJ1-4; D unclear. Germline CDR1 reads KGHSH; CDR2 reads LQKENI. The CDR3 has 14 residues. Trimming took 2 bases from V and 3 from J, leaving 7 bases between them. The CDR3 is CASSPVSANEKLFF. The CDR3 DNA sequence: TGTGCCAGCTCACCAGTGTCAGCTAATGAAAAACTGTTTTTT.